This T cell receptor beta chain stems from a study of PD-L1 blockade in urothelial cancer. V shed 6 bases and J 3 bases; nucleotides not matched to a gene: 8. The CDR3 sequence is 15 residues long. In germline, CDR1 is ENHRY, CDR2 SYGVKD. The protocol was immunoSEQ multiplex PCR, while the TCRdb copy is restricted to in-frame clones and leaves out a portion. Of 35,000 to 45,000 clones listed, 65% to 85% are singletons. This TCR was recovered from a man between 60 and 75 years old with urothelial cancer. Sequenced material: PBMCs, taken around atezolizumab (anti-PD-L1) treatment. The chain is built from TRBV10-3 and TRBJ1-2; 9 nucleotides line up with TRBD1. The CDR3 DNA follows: TGTGCCATCAGAACCGGAGGACAGGGGCACTATGGCTACACCTTC. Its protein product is CAIRTGGQGHYGYTF.